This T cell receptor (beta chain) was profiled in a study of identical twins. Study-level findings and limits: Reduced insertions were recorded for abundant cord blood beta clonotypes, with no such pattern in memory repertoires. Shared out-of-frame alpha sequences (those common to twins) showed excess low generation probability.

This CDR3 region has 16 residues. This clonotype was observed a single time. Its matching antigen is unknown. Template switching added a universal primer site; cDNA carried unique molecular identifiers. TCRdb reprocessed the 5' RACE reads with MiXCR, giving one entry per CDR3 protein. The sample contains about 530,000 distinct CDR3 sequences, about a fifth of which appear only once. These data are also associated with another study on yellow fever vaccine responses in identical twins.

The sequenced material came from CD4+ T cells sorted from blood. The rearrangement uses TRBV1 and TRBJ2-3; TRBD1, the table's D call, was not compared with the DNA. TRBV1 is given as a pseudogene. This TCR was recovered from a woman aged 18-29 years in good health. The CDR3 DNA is TGTGCCAGCAGTGAACGGAGGGGCGCGGGCACAGATACGCAGTATTTT. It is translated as CASSERRGAGTDTQYF.